These 28 T cell receptor beta chains share one sample of origin, sequenced in a study of blood T cells in healthy people across ages. The authors ran a second PCR of 7 to 11 cycles using a sample-barcoded 5' primer and a J-beta primer mix. Via MiXCR, TCRdb re-called the 5' RACE reads, giving one row per CDR3 protein. The data show 1.5 million to 1.8 million distinct CDR3 sequences, 40% to 45% seen once. Sequencing input: blood. The receptors were sampled from a woman younger than 30 in good health.

This clonotype was observed a handful of times. The genes are TRBV27 and TRBJ2-1; TRBD1 agrees at 8 bases. This CDR3 comprises 16 residues. The V gene's germline CDR1 is MNHEY and CDR2 SMNVEV (reference sequence). V was pared by 5 bases and J by 2 bases, with 8 bases of the junction left unmatched. This chain's CDR3 is CASSIGWDRTYNEQFF. As DNA, the CDR3 is TGTGCCAGCAGTATTGGGTGGGACAGGACCTACAATGAGCAGTTCTTC.

The gene calls are TRBV7-8 and TRBJ2-5, with 9 bases lining up with TRBD1. The CDR3 spans 15 residues. Losses at the gene ends were 2 bases for V and 11 bases for J; bases not matched to a gene: 12. Germline values: CDR1 SGHVS, CDR2 FQNEAQ. CDR3 protein: CASSLQGQGDNEQYF. For the CDR3, the DNA is TGTGCCAGCAGCTTACAGGGACAGGGCGACAATGAGCAGTACTTC.

This chain uses TRBV27 with TRBJ1-2; TRBD1 aligns across 9 bases. The trim removed 0 bases at V and 7 bases at J, leaving 6 bases unmatched. The CDR3 spans 15 residues. Germline values: CDR1 MNHEY, CDR2 SMNVEV (reference sequence). The DNA of the CDR3 is TGTGCCAGCAGTTTATCTATTACAGGGGGCTTTGGCTACACCTTC. It encodes CASSLSITGGFGYTF.

The chain is built from TRBV12-3 or TRBV12-4 and TRBJ1-4; D is undetermined. V dropped 11 bases and J dropped 7 bases, with 17 bases sitting between them. The CDR3 is made up of 13 amino acids. The chain's CDR3 is CAVKELASEKLFF. The CDR3 DNA reads TGTGCCGTCAAAGAGCTAGCTAGTGAAAAACTGTTTTTT.

This clonotype has at least ten counts. The V gene is TRBV12-5, the J gene TRBJ2-5; 14 positions match TRBD2. CDR1 LGHNT and CDR2 FRNRAP come from the germline V gene. The CDR3 contains 16 residues. The V and J ends lost 3 bases and 2 bases, in that order; junction bases with no gene match: 2. CDR3 DNA: TGTGCTAGTGGTTTCGGGACTAGCGGGGGACAAGAGACCCAGTACTTC. This gives the protein CASGFGTSGGQETQYF.

This rearrangement joins TRBV29-1 to TRBJ1-2, with 9 positions matching TRBD1. The CDR3 has 20 residues. Looked up from germline, CDR1 is SQVTM and CDR2 is ANQGSEA. With V trimmed by 0 bases and J by 5 bases, 22 bases remained unmatched. DNA for the CDR3: TGCAGCGTTGAAGAGAAGGTTCACAGGGGGCTCGGGCGAGCCCTTTATGGCTACACCTTC. Translation gives CSVEEKVHRGLGRALYGYTF.

The chain recombines TRBV7-9 with TRBJ1-1; D remains unclear. V gave up 1 base and J gave up 1 base, with 7 bases separating them. This CDR3 comprises 14 residues. Germline assignment: CDR1 SEHNR and CDR2 FQNEAQ (reference sequence). This chain's CDR3 is CASSLVAQNTEAFF. Here the CDR3 DNA reads TGTGCCAGCAGCTTAGTGGCCCAGAACACTGAAGCTTTCTTT.

The chain joins TRBV4-1 to TRBJ2-2, with unresolved D. This CDR3 is 15 amino acids long. V dropped 4 bases and J dropped 1 base, with 10 bases sitting between them. Per germline, CDR1 MGHRA and CDR2 YSYEKL. CDR3 bases: TGCGCCAGCAGCCCACAGCCCCGGAACACCGGGGAGCTGTTTTTT. Protein sequence: CASSPQPRNTGELFF.

This clonotype was counted only a few times. The rearrangement uses TRBV7-9 and TRBJ2-3; 8 bases agree with TRBD2. V trimming: 5 bases; J trimming: 1 base; junction bases outside the gene matches: 8. The CDR3 sequence is 16 residues long. Germline V lookup: CDR1 SEHNR, CDR2 FQNEAQ (reference sequence). The CDR3 region has the DNA TGTGCCAGCAGCCAGCGGGAGACCATTCGCACAGATACGCAGTATTTT. Encoded protein: CASSQRETIRTDTQYF.

J is TRBJ2-1 and V is TRBV29-1, with D possibly TRBD2 on 6 matching bases. Germline CDR1 is SQVTM and CDR2 is ANQGSEA. This CDR3 comprises 14 residues. V was trimmed by 7 bases and J by 2 bases, leaving 15 bases between them. In DNA form, the CDR3 reads TGCAGCGCCGTCACCGGGAGCCCCTACAATGAGCAGTTCTTC. Protein product: CSAVTGSPYNEQFF.

The chain employs TRBV20-1 and TRBJ2-3; 7 bases fit TRBD2. The CDR3 is 15 residues long. The trim removed 2 bases at V and 0 bases at J, leaving 5 bases unmatched. Germline V CDR1 and CDR2: DFQATT, SNEGSKA (reference sequence). CDR3 protein: CSARTGGFSTDTQYF. The CDR3 nucleotides read TGCAGTGCTAGAACCGGGGGGTTTAGCACAGATACGCAGTATTTT.

This clonotype has only a few counts. The rearrangement uses TRBV28 and TRBJ1-5; D possibly corresponds to TRBD1 (6 bases). Germline CDR1 MDHEN, CDR2 SYDVKM. CDR3 length: 14 residues. The ends were cut back, 6 bases at V and 4 bases at J, with 13 bases in the middle. CDR3 sequence reads: CASRTTTGNQPQHF. CDR3 in DNA: TGTGCCAGCAGGACGACCACAGGGAATCAGCCCCAGCATTTT.

CDR3 nucleotide sequence: TGCGCCAGCAGCCAAGAAGAGGGGGCGTCACGGGAGCAGTACTTC. This codes for CASSQEEGASREQYF. This sequence joins TRBV4-3 and TRBJ2-7; 7 bases are a match to TRBD1. CDR3 length equals 15 residues. The germline CDR1 and CDR2 sequences are LGHNA and YSLEER. Unmatched junction bases numbered 9, after V lost 0 bases and J lost 7 bases.

With regard to this clonotype: Compared with germline, one end of the junction differs, possibly owing to a read error. This chain connects TRBV7-2 to TRBJ1-2; no firm D call. Germline V lookup: CDR1 SGHTA, CDR2 FQGNSA. This CDR3 has 9 residues. CDR3 bases: TGTGCCGGCAGCTATGGCTACACCTTC. This gives the protein CAGSYGYTF. The variable domain in full, completed from reference TRBV7-2 and TRBJ1-2, reads GAGVSQSPSNKVTEKGKDVELRCDPISGHTALYWYRQSLGQGLEFLIYFQGNSAPDKSGLPSDRFSAERTGGSVSTLTIQRTQQEDSAVYLCAGSYGYTFGSGTRLTVV.

The rearrangement links TRBV11-2 to TRBJ1-1, with D perhaps TRBD1 (5 bases). The CDR3 sequence is 13 residues long. The ends were cut back, 7 bases at V and 5 bases at J, with 14 bases in the middle. Germline CDR1 reads SGHAT; CDR2 reads FQNNGV. The CDR3 reads CASITNGGTEAFF. The CDR3 bases are TGTGCCAGCATCACTAATGGGGGGACTGAAGCTTTCTTT.

In regard to this clonotype: Relative to the germline gene, one junction end is altered; a read error may explain this. The J gene is TRBJ1-1, the V gene TRBV5-1, with 9 bases aligning to TRBD1. The germline CDR1 and CDR2 sequences are SGHRS and YFSETQ. The CDR3 contains 15 residues. CDR3 amino acids: CASNLGQGLGTEAFF. The DNA for the CDR3 is TGTGCCAGCAACTTGGGACAGGGACTAGGCACTGAAGCTTTCTTT.

In its sample, this clonotype was seen a few times. The chain links TRBV12-3 or TRBV12-4 to TRBJ2-3; 9 bases are shared with TRBD1. This CDR3 is built from 16 residues. The V segment lost 5 bases and the J segment 0 bases; nucleotides outside the gene matches: 6. Here the CDR3 reads CASSRGTGTSTDTQYF. The CDR3 nucleotides are TGTGCCAGCAGTCGAGGGACAGGGACTAGCACAGATACGCAGTATTTT.

This clonotype was picked up many times. The chain links TRBV7-3 to TRBJ2-1, with D unresolved. The assigned J gene may be wrong: the sequence end matches TRBJ2-7 better. The CDR3 sequence is 15 residues long. Germline-derived CDR1 and CDR2 are SGHTA and FQGTGA. CDR3 bases: TGTGCCAGCAGCTTCCCAACTAATTCCTACAATGAGCAGTACTTC. Protein: CASSFPTNSYNEQYF.

This clonotype showed up just a few times. V and J are TRBV29-1 and TRBJ1-1, with TRBD1 as a possible D gene (5 bases). Trimming pared 5 bases from V and 5 bases from J, leaving 18 bases between. CDR3 length equals 14 residues. Germline lookup yields CDR1 SQVTM and CDR2 ANQGSEA. CDR3 coding DNA: TGCAGCGTTTCTACCGTGAGGGGCAAGACTGAAGCTTTCTTT. Protein product: CSVSTVRGKTEAFF.

The chain joins TRBV6-6 to TRBJ2-2; a weak D match, TRBD1 (5 bases). CDR3 size: 15 residues. Germline V CDR1 and CDR2: MNHNY, SVGAGI (reference sequence). V was shortened by 2 bases and J by 0 bases, with 7 bases between the two germline ends. CDR3 nucleotide sequence: TGTGCCAGCAGTTACAGGGGATCGAACACCGGGGAGCTGTTTTTT. This encodes CASSYRGSNTGELFF.

The V gene is TRBV3-1, the J gene TRBJ1-4, with D unclear. Between the trimmed V and J ends, which lost 0 bases and 3 bases, there was a span of 5 bases. Germline V gene data show CDR1 as LGHDT and CDR2 as YNNKEL (reference sequence). CDR3 length: 14 residues. The DNA for the CDR3 is TGTGCCAGCAGCCAAGATCCCTCTAATGAAAAACTGTTTTTT. This translates into CASSQDPSNEKLFF.

V gene TRBV15 combines with J gene TRBJ1-1; 8 bases align to TRBD1. Per the germline V gene, CDR1 is LNHNV and CDR2 is YYDKDF (reference sequence). V was pared by 3 bases and J by 0 bases, with 9 bases of the junction left unmatched. The CDR3 length is 17 residues. The DNA of the CDR3 is TGTGCCACCAGCAGGGGAAACAGGGGGGTCATGAACACTGAAGCTTTCTTT. As protein: CATSRGNRGVMNTEAFF.

This clonotype has only one observation. The chain combines TRBV20-1 with TRBJ1-2; a weak D match, TRBD1 (6 bases). The CDR3 runs 12 residues. Germline CDR1 DFQATT, CDR2 SNEGSKA (reference sequence). Deletions cut 5 bases from V and 4 bases from J, with 11 bases between. The CDR3 sequence is CSAAQGIYGYTF. The CDR3 DNA reads TGCAGTGCTGCGCAGGGGATCTATGGCTACACCTTC.

The V call is TRBV20-1, the J call TRBJ1-1; possibly TRBD1 for D (5 bases). CDR3 size: 12 residues. Germline CDR1 and CDR2: DFQATT and SNEGSKA (reference sequence). The V end lost 8 bases, the J end lost 6 bases, and 16 bases lay between the germline ends. CDR3 DNA sequence: TGCAGTCTCCCCGGCCGGGGGGCTGAAGCTTTCTTT. This encodes CSLPGRGAEAFF.

V gene TRBV5-1 combines with J gene TRBJ2-1; D call uncertain. Germline V CDR1 and CDR2: SGHRS, YFSETQ. V lost 7 bases to trimming and J lost 0 bases, with 14 bases between them. This CDR3 region has 15 residues. DNA for the CDR3: TGCGCCAGCCAGGTAGCTGGTACCTCCTACAATGAGCAGTTCTTC. Its translation: CASQVAGTSYNEQFF. Variable domain in full (rest from reference TRBV5-1 and TRBJ2-1): KAGVTQTPRYLIKTRGQQVTLSCSPISGHRSVSWYQQTPGQGLQFLFEYFSETQRNKGNFPGRFSGRQFSNSRSEMNVSTLELGDSALYLCASQVAGTSYNEQFFGPGTRLTVL.

The table lists this clonotype with a few counts. The chain recombines TRBV5-8 with TRBJ1-1, with TRBD1 identical over 7 bases. This CDR3 comprises 14 residues. Per the germline V gene, CDR1 is SGHTS and CDR2 is YDEGEE. Trimming cost V 1 base and J 6 bases; bases outside gene matches: 6. CDR3 in amino acids: CASSLRQGGAEAFF. The CDR3, as DNA: TGTGCCAGCAGCTTGCGACAGGGCGGCGCTGAAGCTTTCTTT. Filled out from reference TRBV5-8 and TRBJ1-1, the complete variable domain reads EAGVTQSPTHLIKTRGQQATLRCSPISGHTSVYWYQQALGLGLQFLLWYDEGEERNRGNFPPRFSGRQFPNYSSELNVNALELEDSALYLCASSLRQGGAEAFFGQGTRLTVV.

V gene TRBV27 combines with J gene TRBJ2-2; D is unresolved. CDR1 is MNHEY and CDR2 is SMNVEV in the germline V gene (reference sequence). This CDR3 is 14 amino acids long. V was clipped by 3 bases and J by 4 bases, with 9 bases between them. The CDR3 protein is CASSFQVRTGELFF. CDR3 DNA: TGTGCCAGCAGTTTTCAGGTCCGCACCGGGGAGCTGTTTTTT.

The chain uses TRBV7-2 and TRBJ2-1; D gene uncertain. Trimming cost V 5 bases and J 0 bases, with 11 bases left between them. The CDR3 covers 15 residues. The V gene's germline CDR1 is SGHTA and CDR2 FQGNSA. As DNA, the CDR3 is TGTGCCAGCAGCAAAAGCGCCAGCTCCTACAATGAGCAGTTCTTC. Translated: CASSKSASSYNEQFF.